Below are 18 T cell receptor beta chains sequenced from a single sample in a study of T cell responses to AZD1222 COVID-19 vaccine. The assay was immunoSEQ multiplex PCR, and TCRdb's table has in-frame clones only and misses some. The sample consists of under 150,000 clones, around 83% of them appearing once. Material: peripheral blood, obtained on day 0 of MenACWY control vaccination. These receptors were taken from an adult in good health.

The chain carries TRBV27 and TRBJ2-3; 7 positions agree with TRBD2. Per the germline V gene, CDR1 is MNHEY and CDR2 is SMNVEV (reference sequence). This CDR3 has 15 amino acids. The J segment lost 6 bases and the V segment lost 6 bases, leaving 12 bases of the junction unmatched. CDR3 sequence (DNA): TGTGCCAGCAGCTGGGGGGGACTCCTGGGGGATACGCAGTATTTT. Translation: CASSWGGLLGDTQYF.

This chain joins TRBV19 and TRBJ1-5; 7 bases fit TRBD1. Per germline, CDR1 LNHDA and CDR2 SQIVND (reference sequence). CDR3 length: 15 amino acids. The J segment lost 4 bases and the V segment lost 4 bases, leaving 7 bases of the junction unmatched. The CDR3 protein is CASSSRDSLNQPQHF. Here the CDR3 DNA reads TGTGCCAGTAGTAGCCGGGACAGCCTTAATCAGCCCCAGCATTTT.

The CDR3 bases are TGCGCCAGCAGCTTGACTAGCGGGGGGCCGGGTGAGCAGTTCTTC. Its translation is CASSLTSGGPGEQFF. This chain links TRBV5-1 with TRBJ2-1; TRBD2 matches at 12 bases. From germline, CDR1 is SGHRS and CDR2 YFSETQ. The J segment lost 9 bases and the V segment lost 1 base, leaving 5 bases of the junction unmatched. This CDR3 is built from 15 residues.

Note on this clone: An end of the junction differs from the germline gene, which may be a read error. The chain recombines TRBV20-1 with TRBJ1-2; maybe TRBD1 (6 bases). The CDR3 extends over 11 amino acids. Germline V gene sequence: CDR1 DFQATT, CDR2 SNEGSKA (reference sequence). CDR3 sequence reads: CSVREGVGYTF. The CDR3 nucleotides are TGCAGTGTTAGAGAGGGGGTTGGCTACACCTTC.

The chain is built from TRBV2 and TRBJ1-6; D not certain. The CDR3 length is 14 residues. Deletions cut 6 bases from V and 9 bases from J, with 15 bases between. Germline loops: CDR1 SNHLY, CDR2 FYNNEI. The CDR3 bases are TGTGCCAGCAGAGCCGGACCCGGAGGTTCACCCCTCCACTTT. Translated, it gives CASRAGPGGSPLHF.

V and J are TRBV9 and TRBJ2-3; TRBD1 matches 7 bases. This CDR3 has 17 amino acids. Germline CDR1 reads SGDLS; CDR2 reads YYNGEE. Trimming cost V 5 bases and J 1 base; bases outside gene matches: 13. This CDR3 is CASSTGQMFGGTDTQYF. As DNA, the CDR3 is TGTGCCAGCAGTACGGGACAGATGTTCGGTGGCACAGATACGCAGTATTTT.

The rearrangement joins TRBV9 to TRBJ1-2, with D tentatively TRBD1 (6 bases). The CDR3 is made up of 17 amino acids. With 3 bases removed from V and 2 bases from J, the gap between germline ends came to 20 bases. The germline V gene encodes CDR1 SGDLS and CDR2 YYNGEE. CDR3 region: CASSAHTGQKINYGYTF. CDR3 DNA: TGTGCCAGCAGCGCCCATACGGGACAAAAAATAAACTATGGCTACACCTTC.

This chain's CDR3 is CASSGGQGGNSPLHF. The CDR3 DNA reads TGTGCCAGCAGCGGGGGACAGGGGGGGAATTCACCCCTCCACTTT. This sequence joins TRBV3-1 (or the pseudogene TRBV3-2) and TRBJ1-6; 11 nucleotides line up with TRBD1. CDR3 length: 15 residues. The ends lost 5 bases at V and 7 bases at J; junction bases unmatched: 4. Germline CDR1 is LGHDT and CDR2 is YNNKEL (reference sequence).

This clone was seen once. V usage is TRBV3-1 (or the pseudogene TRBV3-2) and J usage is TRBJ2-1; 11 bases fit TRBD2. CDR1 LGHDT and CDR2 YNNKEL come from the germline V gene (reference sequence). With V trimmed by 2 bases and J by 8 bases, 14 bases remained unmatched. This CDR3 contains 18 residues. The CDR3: CASSQIFSGGARRYEQFF. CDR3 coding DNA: TGTGCCAGCAGCCAAATTTTTAGCGGGGGGGCCCGCCGGTATGAGCAGTTCTTC.

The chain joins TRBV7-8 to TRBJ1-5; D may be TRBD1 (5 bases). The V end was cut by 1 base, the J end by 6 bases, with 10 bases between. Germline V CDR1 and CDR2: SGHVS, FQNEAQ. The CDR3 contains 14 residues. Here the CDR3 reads CASSLGGAGQPQHF. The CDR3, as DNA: TGTGCCAGCAGCTTAGGGGGCGCCGGTCAGCCCCAGCATTTT.

The CDR3 loop reads CASSIGGFREPQHF. As DNA, the CDR3 is TGTGCCAGTAGTATAGGGGGTTTCAGGGAGCCCCAGCATTTT. The gene calls are TRBV19 and TRBJ1-5; weak D call: TRBD1 (5 bases). CDR1 and CDR2 from the germline V gene are LNHDA and SQIVND (reference sequence). The V end lost 1 base, the J end lost 8 bases, and 12 bases lay between the germline ends. The CDR3 extends over 14 amino acids.

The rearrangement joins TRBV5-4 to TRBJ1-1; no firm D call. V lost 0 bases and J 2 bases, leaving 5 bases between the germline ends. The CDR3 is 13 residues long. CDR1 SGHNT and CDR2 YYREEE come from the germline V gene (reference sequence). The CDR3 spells CASSLADNTEAFF. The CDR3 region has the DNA TGTGCCAGCAGCTTGGCGGACAACACTGAAGCTTTCTTT. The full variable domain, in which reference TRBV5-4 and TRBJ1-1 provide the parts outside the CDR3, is ETGVTQSPTHLIKTRGQQVTLRCSSQSGHNTVSWYQQALGQGPQFIFQYYREEENGRGNFPPRFSGLQFPNYSSELNVNALELDDSALYLCASSLADNTEAFFGQGTRLTVV.

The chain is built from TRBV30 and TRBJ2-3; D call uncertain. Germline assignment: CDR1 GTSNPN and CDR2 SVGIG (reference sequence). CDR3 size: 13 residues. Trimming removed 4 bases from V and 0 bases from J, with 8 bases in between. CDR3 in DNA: TGTGCCTGGATGGCCAAAAGCACAGATACGCAGTATTTT. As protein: CAWMAKSTDTQYF.

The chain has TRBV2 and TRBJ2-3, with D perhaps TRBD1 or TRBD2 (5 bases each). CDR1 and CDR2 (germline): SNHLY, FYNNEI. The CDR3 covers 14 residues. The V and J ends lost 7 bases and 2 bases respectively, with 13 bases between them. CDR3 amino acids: CASTEGQFTDTQYF. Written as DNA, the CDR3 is TGTGCCAGCACCGAGGGGCAGTTCACAGATACGCAGTATTTT.

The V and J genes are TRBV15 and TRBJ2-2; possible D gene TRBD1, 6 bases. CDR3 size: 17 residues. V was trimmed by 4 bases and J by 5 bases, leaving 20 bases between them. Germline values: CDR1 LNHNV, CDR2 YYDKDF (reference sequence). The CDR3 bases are TGTGCCACCAGCATACCGGGACACCCCAAATGGACCGGGGAGCTGTTTTTT. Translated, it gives CATSIPGHPKWTGELFF.

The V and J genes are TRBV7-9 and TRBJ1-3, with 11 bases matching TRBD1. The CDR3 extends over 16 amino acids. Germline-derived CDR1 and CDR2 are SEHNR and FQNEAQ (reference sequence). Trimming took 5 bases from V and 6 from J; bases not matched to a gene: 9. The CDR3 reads CASSPWTGGLENTIYF. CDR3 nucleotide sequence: TGTGCCAGCAGCCCATGGACAGGGGGCCTTGAAAACACCATATATTTT. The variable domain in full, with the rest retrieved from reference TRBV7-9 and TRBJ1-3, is DTGVSQNPRHKITKRGQNVTFRCDPISEHNRLYWYRQTLGQGPEFLTYFQNEAQLEKSRLLSDRFSAERPKGSFSTLEIQRTEQGDSAMYLCASSPWTGGLENTIYFGEGSWLTVV.

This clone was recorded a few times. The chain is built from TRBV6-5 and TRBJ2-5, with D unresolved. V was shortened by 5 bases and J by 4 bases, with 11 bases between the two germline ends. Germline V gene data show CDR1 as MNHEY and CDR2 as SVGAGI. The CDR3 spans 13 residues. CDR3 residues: CASSRELRETQYF. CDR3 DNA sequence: TGTGCCAGCAGTCGAGAACTAAGAGAGACCCAGTACTTC.

The CDR3 sequence: CASTGNTEAFF. The CDR3 nucleotides read TGTGCCAGCACGGGGAACACTGAAGCTTTCTTT. This chain links TRBV28 with TRBJ1-1; D unresolved. CDR3 length: 11 amino acids. Germline-derived CDR1 and CDR2 are MDHEN and SYDVKM. The germline V and J ends were trimmed by 7 bases and 1 base, with 4 bases remaining between them. Complete variable domain (other parts from reference TRBV28 and TRBJ1-1): DVKVTQSSRYLVKRTGEKVFLECVQDMDHENMFWYRQDPGLGLRLIYFSYDVKMKEKGDIPEGYSVSREKKERFSLILESASTNQTSMYLCASTGNTEAFFGQGTRLTVV.